The 26 T cell receptor beta chains listed next were all sequenced from one sample in a study of T-cell memory formation after mild COVID-19. MiXCR, applied by TCRdb to the 5' RACE reads, yields one record per CDR3 protein. The sample has 380,000 or so distinct CDR3 sequences, roughly an eighth seen once. Sequenced: PBMCs or a T cell subset sorted from them (not recorded which). These receptors all stem from a man aged 18 to 30 who had mild COVID-19 (a few samples of this study predate the infection). Cell type and time point are not known.

This clonotype occurred a few times. The CDR3 DNA sequence: TGCAGTGTACAGCAGGGCCCAACAGATACGCAGTATTTT. As protein: CSVQQGPTDTQYF. The J gene is TRBJ2-3, the V gene TRBV20-1; the D gene is possibly TRBD1 (5 bases). Per the germline V gene, CDR1 is DFQATT and CDR2 is SNEGSKA (reference sequence). This CDR3 has 13 residues. Trimming left V 7 bases short and J 3 bases short, with 14 bases between.

This clonotype was observed a few times. The V call is TRBV4-1, the J call TRBJ1-5; D not certain. CDR1 MGHRA and CDR2 YSYEKL come from the germline V gene. Between the trimmed V and J ends, which lost 1 base and 7 bases, there was a span of 20 bases. This CDR3 is 17 amino acids long. The CDR3 nucleotides read TGCGCCAGCAGCCAAGTGGATATGGGAGCAACCTTCCAGCCCCAGCATTTT. Translating it yields CASSQVDMGATFQPQHF.

V and J are TRBV9 and TRBJ2-3; TRBD1 might be the D (6 bases). Germline CDR1 and CDR2: SGDLS and YYNGEE. Deletions cut 2 bases from V and 3 bases from J, with 7 bases between. The CDR3 sequence is 13 residues long. The CDR3 sequence is CASSVQGTDTQYF. CDR3 nucleotides: TGTGCCAGCAGCGTTCAGGGGACAGATACGCAGTATTTT.

The J gene is TRBJ2-7, the V gene TRBV6-2 or TRBV6-3, with 7 nucleotides matching TRBD1. The junction had 7 bases not matched to a gene; V was cut back by 0 bases and J by 2 bases. Germline V gene sequence: CDR1 MNHEY, CDR2 SVGEGT. CDR3 length: 16 residues. The DNA for the CDR3 is TGTGCCAGCAGTTACTCCCGGGACAGCGCGGCCTACGAGCAGTACTTC. It encodes CASSYSRDSAAYEQYF.

This clonotype was observed a few times. The chain is built from TRBV7-2 and TRBJ1-1; D gene uncertain. V was trimmed by 6 bases and J by 0 bases, leaving 8 bases between them. Germline CDR1 is SGHTA and CDR2 is FQGNSA. The CDR3 runs 13 residues. The CDR3 coding sequence is TGTGCCAGCAGGAACCGGGTGAACACTGAAGCTTTCTTT. Translating it yields CASRNRVNTEAFF.

V gene TRBV6-5 combines with J gene TRBJ1-1; D is ambiguous. Trimming removed 8 bases from V and 4 bases from J, with 14 bases in between. This CDR3 is 13 amino acids long. Germline V gene data show CDR1 as MNHEY and CDR2 as SVGAGI. The CDR3 sequence: CASSLTFLTEAFF. The CDR3 coding sequence is TGTGCCAGCTCTTTGACATTTCTCACTGAAGCTTTCTTT.

This clonotype was observed a few times. The chain has TRBV5-1 and TRBJ1-4; possibly TRBD1 for D (6 bases). The CDR3 extends over 15 amino acids. Trimming removed 5 bases at V and 6 bases at J, with 17 bases between. The germline V gene encodes CDR1 SGHRS and CDR2 YFSETQ. CDR3 loop: CASSRVWGPDEKLFF. CDR3 DNA sequence: TGCGCCAGCAGTCGGGTTTGGGGGCCTGATGAAAAACTGTTTTTT. Based on the CDR3 plus reference TRBV5-1 and TRBJ1-4, the full variable domain is KAGVTQTPRYLIKTRGQQVTLSCSPISGHRSVSWYQQTPGQGLQFLFEYFSETQRNKGNFPGRFSGRQFSNSRSEMNVSTLELGDSALYLCASSRVWGPDEKLFFGSGTQLSVL.

The chain couples TRBV20-1 to TRBJ2-3; maybe TRBD1 (7 bases). V was pared by 4 bases and J by 4 bases, with 15 bases between. The CDR3 spans 14 residues. Germline loops: CDR1 DFQATT, CDR2 SNEGSKA (reference sequence). The CDR3 loop reads CSAKVDREADTQYF. CDR3 DNA: TGCAGTGCTAAGGTCGACAGGGAGGCAGATACGCAGTATTTT.

In nucleotides, the CDR3 is TGCAGTCCCGCACCAGCAGTTCAACTACGGGGGGAGACCCAGTACTTC. It encodes CSPAPAVQLRGETQYF. The chain uses TRBV20-1 and TRBJ2-5; D may be TRBD2 (6 bases). The CDR3 totals 16 residues. CDR1 and CDR2 from the germline V gene are DFQATT and SNEGSKA (reference sequence). Between the trimmed V and J ends, which lost 8 bases and 5 bases, there was a span of 27 bases.

The chain carries TRBV28 and TRBJ1-2, with no clear D. The CDR3 runs to 12 residues. The ends were cut back, 7 bases at V and 4 bases at J, with 10 bases in the middle. The germline CDR1 and CDR2 sequences are MDHEN and SYDVKM. CDR3 loop: CASKTSAYGYTF. The CDR3 DNA sequence: TGTGCCAGCAAAACGTCTGCCTATGGCTACACCTTC.

The chain is built from TRBV6-1 and TRBJ2-7; the D call may be TRBD1 or TRBD2 (5 bases each). CDR1 is MNHNS, CDR2 SASEGT, per germline. The CDR3 has 12 residues. The CDR3 protein is CASSERGAQQDV. For the CDR3, the DNA is TGTGCCAGCAGTGAGAGAGGGGCCCAACAAGACGTC.

This clonotype was seen a few times. The gene calls are TRBV11-2 and TRBJ2-5, with 11 bases matching TRBD1. In germline, CDR1 is SGHAT, CDR2 FQNNGV. The V gene end was trimmed by 5 bases and the J gene end by 2 bases; junction bases not matched to a gene: 4. This CDR3 region has 15 residues. The CDR3 reads CASSQRDRGQETQYF. CDR3 DNA sequence: TGTGCCAGCAGCCAGCGGGACAGGGGGCAAGAGACCCAGTACTTC. Drawing the rest from reference TRBV11-2 and TRBJ2-5, the complete variable domain is EAGVAQSPRYKIIEKRQSVAFWCNPISGHATLYWYQQILGQGPKLLIQFQNNGVVDDSQLPKDRFSAERLKGVDSTLKIQPAKLEDSAVYLCASSQRDRGQETQYFGPGTRLLVL.

This clonotype came up many times. CDR3 sequence (DNA): TGTGCCAGCTCACAAGGCCGGGACACCTACGAGCAGTACTTC. The encoded protein is CASSQGRDTYEQYF. The chain employs TRBV18 and TRBJ2-7; maybe TRBD1 (6 bases). V was pared by 4 bases and J by 2 bases, with 12 bases between. The CDR3 runs 14 residues. Germline V CDR1 and CDR2: KGHSH, LQKENI.

J is TRBJ2-2 and V is TRBV6-2 or TRBV6-3; the D is unclear. CDR3 size: 13 residues. Germline CDR1 MNHEY, CDR2 SVGEGT. V was cut by 6 bases and J by 1 base, with 6 bases left in between. The CDR3 DNA sequence: TGTGCCAGCAGGCTACAGAACACCGGGGAGCTGTTTTTT. The encoded protein is CASRLQNTGELFF.

CDR3 sequence: CASSQLGAATGELFF. The CDR3 DNA reads as TGTGCCAGCAGCCAATTAGGTGCAGCCACCGGGGAGCTGTTTTTT. This chain joins TRBV16 and TRBJ2-2; D is undetermined. Germline lookup yields CDR1 KGHSY and CDR2 FQNENV. This CDR3 has 15 residues. Trimming left V 1 base short and J 4 bases short, with 10 bases between.

This clonotype was seen more than once but under ten times. The chain combines TRBV7-2 with TRBJ2-7; 10 bases line up with TRBD2. Germline assignment: CDR1 SGHTA and CDR2 FQGNSA. J was trimmed by 1 base and V by 4 bases; bases with no gene match: 10. The length of the CDR3 is 17 residues. The CDR3 DNA reads TGTGCCAGCAGCTCCCTGACGGCGACTAGCGGGTCCTACGAGCAGTACTTC. Protein: CASSSLTATSGSYEQYF.

This clonotype was recorded a few times. The chain combines TRBV20-1 with TRBJ1-2; TRBD1 matches at 8 bases. V was clipped by 3 bases and J by 0 bases; unmatched bases: 3. The CDR3 spans 14 residues. Germline-derived CDR1 and CDR2 are DFQATT and SNEGSKA (reference sequence). The CDR3 coding sequence is TGCAGTGCTAGGGACAGGGTTACTAACTATGGCTACACCTTC. Amino acids: CSARDRVTNYGYTF.

The chain employs TRBV10-3 and TRBJ2-1, with D possibly matching TRBD1 (6 bases). Germline V gene sequence: CDR1 ENHRY, CDR2 SYGVKD. V gave up 7 bases and J gave up 5 bases, with 12 bases separating them. This CDR3 spans 13 amino acids. Here the CDR3 DNA reads TGTGCCATCACGGGACAACTAGACAATGAGCAGTTCTTC. This codes for CAITGQLDNEQFF.

This chain connects TRBV12-3 or TRBV12-4 to TRBJ2-7, with a tentative D call TRBD1 (5 bases). This CDR3 is built from 14 residues. Trimming took 6 bases from V and 3 from J, leaving 15 bases between them. The CDR3 nucleotides are TGTGCCAGCAGGAGGCAGGGCCTGAACTACGAGCAGTACTTC. Translation: CASRRQGLNYEQYF.

V and J are TRBV5-1 and TRBJ2-7, with TRBD1 as a possible D gene (5 bases). This CDR3 has 16 amino acids. Deletions cut 0 bases from V and 4 bases from J, with 17 bases between. Germline CDR1 reads SGHRS; CDR2 reads YFSETQ. The DNA for the CDR3 is TGCGCCAGCAGCTTGGCCCTCAGGGCCCAAGCATACGAGCAGTACTTC. Amino acids: CASSLALRAQAYEQYF.

This chain uses TRBV28 with TRBJ2-7; D perhaps matches TRBD1 (7 bases). Germline assignment: CDR1 MDHEN and CDR2 SYDVKM. The V gene lost 8 bases and the J gene lost 3 bases, with 20 bases spanning the gap. There are 15 residues in the CDR3. The CDR3 here is CASRSGGPLSYEQYV. In nucleotides, the CDR3 is TGTGCCAGCCGATCAGGGGGGCCCCTTAGCTACGAGCAGTACGTC.

This clonotype appeared many times. The chain recombines TRBV5-1 with TRBJ2-2; D uncertain. Germline V gene data show CDR1 as SGHRS and CDR2 as YFSETQ. V was pared by 2 bases and J by 1 base, with 9 bases between. This CDR3 comprises 15 residues. The CDR3 DNA is TGCGCCAGCAGCTTACGATTTCTGAACACCGGGGAGCTGTTTTTT. This gives the protein CASSLRFLNTGELFF.

This clonotype was seen ten or more times. This chain links TRBV20-1 with TRBJ2-1; TRBD1 or TRBD2 may be the D gene (5 bases each). Per germline, CDR1 DFQATT and CDR2 SNEGSKA (reference sequence). The CDR3 is made up of 14 amino acids. The V end lost 5 bases, the J end lost 3 bases, and 14 bases lay between the germline ends. Here the CDR3 DNA reads TGCAGTGCTCGGGGCCGGACTGGCTACAATGAGCAGTTCTTC. Protein sequence: CSARGRTGYNEQFF.

This clonotype was seen many times. The J gene is TRBJ2-1, the V gene TRBV20-1; D is unresolved. The CDR3 loop spans 15 amino acids. The V and J ends lost 1 base and 3 bases respectively, with 13 bases between them. The germline gives CDR1 DFQATT, CDR2 SNEGSKA (reference sequence). The CDR3 bases are TGCAGTGCTAGAGGGCTTGCCTCGGTCTACAATGAGCAGTTCTTC. This codes for CSARGLASVYNEQFF.

This clonotype occurred a few times. J is TRBJ1-4 and V is TRBV4-1, with a weak D call TRBD1 (6 bases). V was pared by 6 bases and J by 8 bases, with 19 bases between. CDR1 and CDR2 from the germline V gene are MGHRA and YSYEKL. The CDR3 totals 15 residues. This CDR3 is CASRHRVTAREKLFF. The CDR3 DNA follows: TGCGCCAGCAGACACAGGGTTACCGCTAGAGAAAAACTGTTTTTT.

This clonotype was counted between two and nine times. The V and J genes are TRBV14 and TRBJ2-1; TRBD2 agrees at 8 bases. This CDR3 comprises 13 residues. Losses at the gene ends were 7 bases for V and 8 bases for J; bases not matched to a gene: 7. The V gene's germline CDR1 is SGHDN and CDR2 FVKESK. The CDR3 DNA follows: TGTGCCAGCAACCGGCCCGGGGGGGATGAGCAGTTCTTC. It specifies CASNRPGGDEQFF. The entire variable domain, with the rest obtained from reference TRBV14 and TRBJ2-1, is as follows: EAGVTQFPSHSVIEKGQTVTLRCDPISGHDNLYWYRRVMGKEIKFLLHFVKESKQDESGMPNNRFLAERTGGTYSTLKVQPAELEDSGVYFCASNRPGGDEQFFGPGTRLTVL.